This is a list of T cell receptor beta chains from one sample in a study of blood T cell repertoires in COVID-19. Here immunoSEQ multiplex PCR was the method, and the copy in TCRdb shows in-frame clones only, minus some. Seen here are 200,000 to 250,000 clones, around 90% observed once, and the top ten hold more than 0.95%. Sequencing was done on a sample of peripheral blood. The receptors stem from a man younger than 40 with acute or convalescent COVID-19. The CDR3 runs from the conserved cysteine through the conserved F or W. Each record gives: V gene, J gene, CDR3 protein.

V: TRBV9
J: TRBJ2-7
CDR3: CASSVRDRTYEQYF

V: TRBV3-1/TRBV3-2
J: TRBJ2-4
CDR3: CASSQGRGGVLVKNIQYF

V: TRBV5-1
J: TRBJ2-3
CDR3: CASSLTAGSLTDTQYF

V: TRBV30
J: TRBJ2-5
CDR3: CACSPGGDETQYF

V: TRBV4-1
J: TRBJ2-7
CDR3: CASSQGGPGAYEQYF

V: TRBV10-2
J: TRBJ2-3
CDR3: CASRNGLAADTQYF

V: TRBV11-1
J: TRBJ1-6
CDR3: CASSPSGLTNSPLHF

V: TRBV7-9
J: TRBJ2-7
CDR3: CASSGQAAYEQYF

V: TRBV7-8
J: TRBJ2-7
CDR3: CASSPLALSSYEQYF

V: TRBV27
J: TRBJ2-2
CDR3: CATAPVNTGELFF

V: TRBV5-1
J: TRBJ2-7
CDR3: CASSFPGGNEQYF

V: TRBV6-1
J: TRBJ1-5
CDR3: CASSDQGWSQPQHF

V: TRBV7-9
J: TRBJ1-2
CDR3: CASSPGQGVSGYTF

V: TRBV11-3
J: TRBJ2-7
CDR3: CASSLSGSSYEQYF

V: TRBV7-9
J: TRBJ1-1
CDR3: CASSSIPGETNTEAFF

V: TRBV24-1
J: TRBJ2-5
CDR3: CATYRRQGGNF

V: TRBV18
J: TRBJ2-7
CDR3: CASSPPGTGPTSYEQYF

V: TRBV12-5
J: TRBJ1-4
CDR3: CASGADRGKLFF

V: TRBV9
J: TRBJ2-3
CDR3: CASSGPGQDTQYF

V: TRBV7-2
J: TRBJ1-5
CDR3: CASSLGTGGFQPQHF

V: TRBV19
J: TRBJ1-4
CDR3: CASSIAGQNEKLFF

V: TRBV7-9
J: TRBJ1-1
CDR3: CASSLDDRGNTEAFF

V: TRBV30
J: TRBJ2-3
CDR3: CARGQGFNTQYF

V: TRBV7-3
J: TRBJ2-3
CDR3: CASSSTSGYTDTQYF

V: TRBV3-1/TRBV3-2
J: TRBJ1-4
CDR3: CASSPTGGEKLFF

V: TRBV19
J: TRBJ1-5
CDR3: CASSKGQGRNQPQHF

V: TRBV29-1
J: TRBJ1-3
CDR3: CSVAGTGNTIYF

V: TRBV19
J: TRBJ2-7
CDR3: CASSIQAGGRYEQYF

V: TRBV5-1
J: TRBJ1-2
CDR3: CASSDAAADRGYTF